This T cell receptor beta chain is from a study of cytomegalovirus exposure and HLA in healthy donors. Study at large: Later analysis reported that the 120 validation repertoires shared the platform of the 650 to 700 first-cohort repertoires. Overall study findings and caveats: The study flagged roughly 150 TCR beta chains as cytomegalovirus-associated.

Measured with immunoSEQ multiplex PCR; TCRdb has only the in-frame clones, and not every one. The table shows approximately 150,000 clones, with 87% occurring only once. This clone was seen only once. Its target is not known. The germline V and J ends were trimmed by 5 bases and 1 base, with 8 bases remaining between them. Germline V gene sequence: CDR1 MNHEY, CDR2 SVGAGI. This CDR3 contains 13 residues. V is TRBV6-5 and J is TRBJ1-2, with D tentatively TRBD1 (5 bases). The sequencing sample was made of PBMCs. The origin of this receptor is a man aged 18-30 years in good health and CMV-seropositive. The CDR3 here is CASSRQSNYGYTF. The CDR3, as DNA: TGTGCCAGCAGTCGACAGAGTAACTATGGCTACACCTTC.